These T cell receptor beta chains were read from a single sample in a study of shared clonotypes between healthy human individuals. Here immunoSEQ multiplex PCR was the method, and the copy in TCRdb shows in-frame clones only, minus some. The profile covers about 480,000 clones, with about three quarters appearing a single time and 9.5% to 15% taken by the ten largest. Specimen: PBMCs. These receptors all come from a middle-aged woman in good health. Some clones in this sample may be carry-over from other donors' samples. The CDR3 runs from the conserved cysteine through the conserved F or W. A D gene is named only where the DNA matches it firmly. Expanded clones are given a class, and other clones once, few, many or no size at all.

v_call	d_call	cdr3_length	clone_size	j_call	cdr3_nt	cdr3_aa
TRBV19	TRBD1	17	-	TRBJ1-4	TGTGCCAGTAGTACCCGCTCCTCAGGGGACAGCAATGAAAAACTGTTTTTT	CASSTRSSGDSNEKLFF
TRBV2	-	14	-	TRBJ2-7	TGTGCCAGCAGTGAAGTCAGACAGAACTACGAGCAGTACTTC	CASSEVRQNYEQYF
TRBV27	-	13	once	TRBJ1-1	TGTGCCAGCAGTCGCTCGGGTGCTCGTGAAGCTTTCTTT	CASSRSGAREAFF
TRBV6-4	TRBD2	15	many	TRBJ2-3	TGTGCCAGCAGCCTACGGACTAGGGCCACAGATACGCAGTATTTT	CASSLRTRATDTQYF
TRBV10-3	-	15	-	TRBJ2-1	TGTGCCACCACCAACGGGAGAAGGCCTTCGGGTGAGCAGTTCTTC	CATTNGRRPSGEQFF
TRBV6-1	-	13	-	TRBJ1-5	TGTGCCAGCCTCAGCGATAGCAATCAGCCCCAGCATTTT	CASLSDSNQPQHF
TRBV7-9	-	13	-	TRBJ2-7	TGTGCCAGCAGCTTTAGCGGAAACTACGAGCAGTACTTC	CASSFSGNYEQYF
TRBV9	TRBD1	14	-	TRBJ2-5	TGTGCCAGCAGCCCAGGACAGGGTGCAGAGACCCAGTACTTC	CASSPGQGAETQYF
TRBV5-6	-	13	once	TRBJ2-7	TGTGCCAGCCGCAACAGGGCTACCTACGAGCAGTACTTC	CASRNRATYEQYF
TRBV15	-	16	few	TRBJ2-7	TGTGCCACCAGCAGAGATTGGGGACTTCCAATCTACGAGCAGTACTTC	CATSRDWGLPIYEQYF